The next 9 T cell receptor beta chains were all read from a single sample in a study of graft-versus-host responses after intestinal transplantation. Profiling relied on immunoSEQ multiplex PCR, and the TCRdb table lists in-frame clones only, not all of them. The sample has roughly 120,000 clones, more than 90% seen once; the top ten hold 0.23%. For these receptors, no antigen is known. The input for sequencing was unstimulated CD4+ T cells sorted from spleen or lymph node cells, taken before transplant. The receptors shown here come from a human donor who was the organ donor for an intestinal transplant.

The chain joins TRBV5-1 to TRBJ2-5; weak D call: TRBD1 (6 bases). Germline CDR1 reads SGHRS; CDR2 reads YFSETQ. The CDR3 is made up of 16 amino acids. Trimming removed 3 bases from V and 5 bases from J, with 20 bases in between. DNA of the CDR3: TGCGCCAGCAGCTACCGACCTACAGGGATGGACGAGACCCAGTACTTC. Amino acids: CASSYRPTGMDETQYF.

The chain combines TRBV19 with TRBJ2-3; D is perhaps TRBD2 (5 bases). Germline V gene data show CDR1 as LNHDA and CDR2 as SQIVND (reference sequence). Trimming removed 6 bases at V and 2 bases at J, with 12 bases between. This CDR3 comprises 14 residues. CDR3 DNA sequence: TGTGCCAGTAGCCTACGGGAATACACAGATACGCAGTATTTT. Protein product: CASSLREYTDTQYF.

Concerning this clone itself: A junction end diverges from the germline sequence, so it may reflect a read error. The same CDR3 also results from other DNA sequences found in this sample. The V and J genes are TRBV9 and TRBJ1-3, with D unclear. Germline values: CDR1 SGDLS, CDR2 YYNGEE. CDR3 length: 14 residues. CDR3 coding DNA: TGTGCCAGCAGCTCGGAGGTAGCTGGAAACACCATATACTTT. This translates into CASSSEVAGNTIYF.

This clone was detected a few times. This chain links TRBV28 with TRBJ1-5, with D perhaps TRBD1 (5 bases). This CDR3 region has 19 residues. CDR1 and CDR2 from the germline V gene are MDHEN and SYDVKM. Trimming removed 5 bases from V and 6 bases from J, with 29 bases in between. The CDR3 nucleotides read TGTGCCAGCAGTGGCGTTGGGTTGGGGGACGTAGGAGTAGGTCAGCCCCAGCATTTT. Its protein product is CASSGVGLGDVGVGQPQHF. Combining the CDR3 with reference TRBV28 and TRBJ1-5 gives the whole variable domain DVKVTQSSRYLVKRTGEKVFLECVQDMDHENMFWYRQDPGLGLRLIYFSYDVKMKEKGDIPEGYSVSREKKERFSLILESASTNQTSMYLCASSGVGLGDVGVGQPQHFGDGTRLSIL.

The rearrangement links TRBV27 to TRBJ2-1, with TRBD2 identical over 13 bases. Trimming took 6 bases from V and 9 from J; bases not matched to a gene: 5. CDR3 length equals 14 residues. CDR1 is MNHEY, CDR2 SMNVEV, per germline (reference sequence). The CDR3 loop is CASRGLAGKGEQFF. The DNA of the CDR3 is TGTGCCAGCAGGGGACTAGCGGGAAAGGGTGAGCAGTTCTTC.

This clone has just one count. This rearrangement joins TRBV29-1 to TRBJ2-3; D call uncertain. Germline V gene data show CDR1 as SQVTM and CDR2 as ANQGSEA. Trimming left V 3 bases short and J 3 bases short, with 13 bases between. The CDR3 loop spans 14 amino acids. The CDR3 bases are TGCAGCGTTGATGGAAGGGTAGGGACAGATACGCAGTATTTT. As protein: CSVDGRVGTDTQYF.

This chain links TRBV6-1 with TRBJ1-2, with D possibly TRBD1 on 6 matching bases. V lost 7 bases, J lost 8 bases, and 11 bases lay in between. This CDR3 comprises 11 residues. From germline, CDR1 is MNHNS and CDR2 SASEGT. The CDR3 DNA is TGTGCCAGCAAGGGGGAGGAGGGCTACACCTTC. As protein: CASKGEEGYTF.

The table lists this clone with a count of one. The junction shows a germline mismatch at one end, possibly a read error. The same CDR3 also results from other DNA sequences found in this sample. The CDR3 DNA is TGTGCCAGCACCGATTGGAGTCAAGAGACTCAGTACTTC. Its protein product is CASTDWSQETQYF. The rearrangement uses TRBV7-9 and TRBJ2-5, with D unresolved. This CDR3 is built from 13 residues. Germline loops: CDR1 SEHNR, CDR2 FQNEAQ (reference sequence).

The rearrangement links TRBV13 to TRBJ1-2; 8 nucleotides align to TRBD1. Germline values: CDR1 PRHDT, CDR2 FYEKMQ (reference sequence). Trimming cost V 0 bases and J 8 bases; bases outside gene matches: 5. The CDR3 has 14 amino acids. CDR3 protein: CASSLGQGDAGYTF. CDR3 DNA: TGTGCCAGCAGCTTAGGACAGGGGGACGCGGGCTACACCTTC. Looking up the rest from reference TRBV13 and TRBJ1-2 gives the full variable domain: AAGVIQSPRHLIKEKRETATLKCYPIPRHDTVYWYQQGPGQDPQFLISFYEKMQSDKGSIPDRFSAQQFSDYHSELNMSSLELGDSALYFCASSLGQGDAGYTFGSGTRLTVV.